This T cell receptor beta chain was captured in a study of blood T cell repertoires in COVID-19. Study-level background: COVID-19 samples collected from the United States, Italy and Spain covered acute and convalescent phases. T cells, B-cell-depleted T cells, or PBMCs supplied cDNA or gDNA.

Data came from immunoSEQ multiplex PCR; TCRdb stores just in-frame clones and leaves some out. This sample has about 100,000 clones, with roughly 87% found just once. The CDR3 has 13 amino acids. Sequencing was done on a sample of peripheral blood. The source of this sequence is a man aged 25 to 40 in a cohort sampled during active COVID-19. The chain joins TRBV12-3 or TRBV12-4 to TRBJ2-2; D not certain. CDR3: CAIDTEHTGELFF. The CDR3, as DNA: TGTGCTATCGACACGGAACACACCGGGGAGCTGTTTTTT.